What follows are 4 T cell receptor beta chains derived from one specimen sequenced in a study of blood T cell repertoires in COVID-19. The assay was immunoSEQ multiplex PCR, and TCRdb's table has in-frame clones only and misses some. The sample yields under 100,000 clones, around nine tenths seen once. The material sequenced was peripheral blood. These receptors all come from a woman aged 70-85 years with acute or convalescent COVID-19.

This chain links TRBV7-8 with TRBJ2-5, with TRBD2 matching over 14 bases. The V gene's germline CDR1 is SGHVS and CDR2 FQNEAQ. Trimming removed 5 bases from V and 5 bases from J; junction bases left unmatched: 13. There are 18 residues in the CDR3. CDR3 coding DNA: TGTGCCAGCAGCCTAATTCCGGGACTAGCGGGAGATAAGGAGACCCAGTACTTC. It yields the protein CASSLIPGLAGDKETQYF.

V and J are TRBV2 and TRBJ2-1; D not certain. In germline, CDR1 is SNHLY, CDR2 FYNNEI. This CDR3 spans 11 amino acids. Deletions cut 7 bases from V and 4 bases from J, with 5 bases between. CDR3 DNA: TGTGCCAGCACCCCATACAATGAGCAGTTCTTC. This encodes CASTPYNEQFF.

The V and J genes are TRBV27 and TRBJ1-5; weak D call: TRBD1 (5 bases). This CDR3 region has 16 residues. CDR1 and CDR2 (germline): MNHEY, SMNVEV (reference sequence). Trimming shortened V by 8 bases and J by 5 bases, and 22 bases separated the two germline ends. Here the CDR3 DNA reads TGTGCCAGCGGGATCCTCCCGGGGGACCAGCATCAGCCCCAGCATTTT. Encoded protein: CASGILPGDQHQPQHF.

This rearrangement joins TRBV5-1 to TRBJ2-1; 10 bases map to TRBD2. The J segment lost 0 bases and the V segment lost 4 bases, leaving 4 bases of the junction unmatched. The germline gives CDR1 SGHRS, CDR2 YFSETQ. The CDR3 is 16 amino acids. The CDR3 is CASSASSGSSYNEQFF. The CDR3 DNA follows: TGCGCCAGCAGCGCCTCTAGCGGGAGCTCCTACAATGAGCAGTTCTTC.